This T cell receptor beta chain was retrieved from a study of tumor-infiltrating lymphocytes in oesophageal squamous cell carcinoma. The CDR3 length is 18 residues. Germline lookup yields CDR1 SGHTA and CDR2 FQGNSA. Using its own MiXCR run on the PCR reads, TCRdb lists one record per CDR3 protein. The sample yields 15,000 to 20,000 distinct CDR3 sequences, over 40% seen once. V usage is TRBV7-2 and J usage is TRBJ2-4, with 15 bases fitting TRBD2. The DNA end lines up better with TRBJ2-7; the J call may be wrong. Sequenced material: normal esophageal tissue next to the tumor. This receptor was obtained from a female donor with esophageal squamous cell carcinoma. The chain's CDR3 is CASSAMGLAGGPSYEQYF. For the CDR3, the DNA is TGTGCCAGCAGCGCCATGGGACTAGCGGGAGGACCCTCCTACGAGCAGTACTTC.